Sequencing of this T cell receptor (beta chain) was carried out in a study of regulatory T cells in long-lasting Graves disease. V shed 3 bases and J shed 3 bases, with 14 bases lying between them. Per the germline V gene, CDR1 is MDHEN and CDR2 is SYDVKM. The CDR3 contains 15 residues. Sequencing libraries for TCR beta were prepared with iRepertoire HTBI primers and Arm-PCR of CDR3 regions. In TCRdb, the multiplex PCR reads were re-called with MiXCR into one record per CDR3 protein. This table holds roughly 450,000 distinct CDR3 sequences, around 20% found once. Time point specified: persistent/refractory GD, antithyroid drugs over 5 years with positive TRAb. Scientists built the TCR library using RNA that was extracted from PBMCs.

This sequence joins TRBV28 and TRBJ1-1; no clear D. The source was peripheral blood mononuclear cells (PBMCs), collected when the disease was refractory, from a patient treated with antithyroid drugs. The clonotype comes from a female donor with Graves disease. CDR3 nucleotide sequence: TGTGCCAGCAGTTTTGGCCCCCTATTCTACACTGAAGCTTTCTTT. It yields the protein CASSFGPLFYTEAFF.